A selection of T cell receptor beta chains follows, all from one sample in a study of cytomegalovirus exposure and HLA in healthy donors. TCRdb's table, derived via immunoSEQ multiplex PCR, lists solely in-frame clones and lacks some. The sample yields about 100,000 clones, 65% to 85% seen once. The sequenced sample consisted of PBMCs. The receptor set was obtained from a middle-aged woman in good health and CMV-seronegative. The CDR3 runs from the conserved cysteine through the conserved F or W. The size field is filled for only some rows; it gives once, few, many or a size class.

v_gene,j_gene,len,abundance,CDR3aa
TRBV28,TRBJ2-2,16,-,CASSQQGMRKAGELFF
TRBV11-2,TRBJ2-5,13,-,CASSLGGTETQYF
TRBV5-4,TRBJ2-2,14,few,CASSIAMNTGELFF
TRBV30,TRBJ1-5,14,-,CAWSVTGSNQPQHF
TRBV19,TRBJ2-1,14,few,CASSISDWDNEQFF
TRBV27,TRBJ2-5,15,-,CASSPYLGGQETQYF
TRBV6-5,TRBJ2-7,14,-,CASSVRTSGGEQYF
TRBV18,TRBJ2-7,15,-,CASSGGQMGTYEQYF
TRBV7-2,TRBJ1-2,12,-,CASSLGSYGYTF
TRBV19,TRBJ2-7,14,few,CASSTAGGPYEQYF
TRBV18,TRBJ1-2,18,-,CASSPLPGQVNSNYGYTF
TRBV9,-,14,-,CASSLAGGPYEQYF
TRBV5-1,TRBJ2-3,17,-,CASSLGMFSSSTDTQYF
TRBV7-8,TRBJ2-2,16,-,CASRRGARLAAGELFF
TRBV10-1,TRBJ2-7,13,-,CATHPSRAGEQYF
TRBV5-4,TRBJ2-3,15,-,CASSPGTIYTDTQYF
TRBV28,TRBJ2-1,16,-,CASSLFGTGIADEQFF
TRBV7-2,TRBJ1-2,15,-,CASSLGPQRLYGYTF
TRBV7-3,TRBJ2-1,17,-,CASSPRSAGAENNEQFF
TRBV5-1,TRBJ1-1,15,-,CASSLDPGQDTEAFF
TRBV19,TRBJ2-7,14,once,CASRKTGGAYEQYF
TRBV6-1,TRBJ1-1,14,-,CASSIQWRMDEAFF
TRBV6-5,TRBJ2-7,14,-,CASSYTPGREVKYF
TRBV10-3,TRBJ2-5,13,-,CAISGTGFETQYF
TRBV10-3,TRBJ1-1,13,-,CAISSTGGTEAFF
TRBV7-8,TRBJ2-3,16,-,CASSLALGGHTDTQYF
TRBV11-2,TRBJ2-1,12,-,CASSPSNNEQFF
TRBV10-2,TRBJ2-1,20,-,CASTLTPAIGTKSSYNEQFF
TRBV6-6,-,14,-,CASSLGTGIYEQYF
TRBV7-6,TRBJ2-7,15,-,CASSVLAGGPGEQYF
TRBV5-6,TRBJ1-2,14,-,CASSSSLTNYGYTF
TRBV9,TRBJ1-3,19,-,CASTRSMLVGQGAGNTIYF
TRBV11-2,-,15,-,CASSPGAQPSYEQYF
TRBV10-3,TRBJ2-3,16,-,CATGRAGGTSTDTQYF
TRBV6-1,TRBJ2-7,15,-,CASSRGPPPMAEQYF
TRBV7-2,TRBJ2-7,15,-,CASSLDGYRAYEQYF
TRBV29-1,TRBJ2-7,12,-,CSVEGGTYEQYF
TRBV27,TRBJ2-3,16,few,CASRGEALNWGDTQYF
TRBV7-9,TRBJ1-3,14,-,CASSPPGVGNTIYF
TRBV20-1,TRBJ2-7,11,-,CSAASGSEQYF
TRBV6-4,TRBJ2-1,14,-,CASSEGGSYNEQFF
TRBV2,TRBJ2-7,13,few,CASGAARRNEQYF
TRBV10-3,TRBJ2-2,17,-,CAISERRGQGAAGELFF
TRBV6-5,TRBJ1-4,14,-,CASGDRGQLEKLFF
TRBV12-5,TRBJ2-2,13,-,CASGSGNTGELFF
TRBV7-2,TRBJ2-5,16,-,CASSPMGTGVQETQYF
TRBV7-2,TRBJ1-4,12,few,CASSLPYEKLFF
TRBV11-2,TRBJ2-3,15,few,CASSLGVRVGDTQYF
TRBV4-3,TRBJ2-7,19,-,CASSQVLPSKDRGGYEQYF
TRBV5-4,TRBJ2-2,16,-,CASSAPGTANTGELFF
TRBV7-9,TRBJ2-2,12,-,CASSHRSGELFF
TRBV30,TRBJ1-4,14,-,CAWRTDGISEKLFF
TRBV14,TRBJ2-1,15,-,CASSPDPGLAYEQFF